This T cell receptor (beta chain) was sequenced during a study of OX40 agonist ivuxolimab in advanced cancers. With regard to the full study: Ivuxolimab was an agonistic, fully human IgG2 monoclonal antibody directed against OX40 (CD134), a costimulatory receptor. Of the roughly 51 dose-escalation patients, hepatocellular carcinoma was present in about 20, melanoma in around 15, renal cell carcinoma in 9 and head and neck cancer in 9. The paper covers the monotherapy dose-escalation part of the phase I ivuxolimab trial, which included N ≈ 52 patients. Prior anti-PD-1, anti-PD-L1 or anti-CTLA-4 therapy was permitted, and approximately 40% of dose-escalation patients had received checkpoint inhibitors. Partial responses occurred in three dose-escalation patients, of whom one had hepatocellular carcinoma and two had cutaneous melanoma. The point of sequencing TCRbeta in the periphery was to test whether ivuxolimab changed TCR sequence diversity and drove clonal T-cell expansion. Intravenous ivuxolimab was administered to patients every 2 weeks at six dose levels: 0.01, 0.1, 0.3, 1.5, 3 and 10 mg/kg. A male proportion of under 85% and a mean age of 60 years, ranging from roughly 23 to 85, were recorded for the dose-escalation cohort.

In the case of this clone: It lacks a known antigen. The sample holds no much larger clone one base away, and base qualities are not on file.

V is shortened by 2 bases, J by 7 bases, and the region joining them spans 9 bases. The germline V gene yields MGHRA for CDR1 and YSYEKL for CDR2. Reading from cysteine to phenylalanine, the CDR3 counts 14 amino acids. The DNA shown is the 42-base CDR3, in frame from base 1. Genomic DNA was extracted from sorted cells for sequencing of the TCRbeta CDR3 region. TCRbeta CDR3 regions were sequenced using the immunoSEQ Assay. TCRdb limited this immuneACCESS table to in-frame rearrangements with V and J called. A share of clones is missing; checked studies link under half to unresolved V genes, and the rest is unexplained. The sample table lists over 30,000 clones, around 90% of them with a count of one. The leading ten clones occupy around 4.2% of the sample. Patients with a history of autoimmune disease or receiving systemic immunosuppression were excluded from the trial. Peripheral blood for TCR sequencing was collected from all dose cohorts at baseline, on cycle 4 day 1, and on cycle 7 day 1. The samples were taken from a phase I, first-in-human, multicenter, open-label dose-escalation trial of ivuxolimab. Adults with locally advanced or metastatic melanoma, renal cell carcinoma, hepatocellular carcinoma or head and neck squamous cell carcinoma were enrolled in the trial. CD4+ and CD8+ T cells were sorted separately from peripheral blood before TCR sequencing.

Paper-wide results and their limitations: At doses of 0.1 to 3.0 mg/kg, clonal expansion of both CD4+ and CD8+ blood T cells was observed from baseline to week 6. Low levels of normalized T-cell clonal expansion were also seen in some nonresponding patients. The antigen specificity of the clonally expanded peripheral T cells was not determined. After ivuxolimab, expanded clones were on average more numerous among CD8+ T cells than among CD4+ T cells. Partial responders in the 0.1-3.0 mg/kg groups had among the lowest normalized peripheral clonal expansion, especially among CD8+ T cells.

The receptor was isolated from an adult with an advanced solid tumor such as melanoma, head and neck, liver or kidney cancer. The sample here was CD4+ or CD8+ T cells sorted from blood, taken in a trial of the OX40 agonist ivuxolimab. The sequence is built from TRBV4-1 and TRBJ1-6, with no confident D gene call. The DNA sequence is TGCGCCAGCAGCCAACCCTTTGGCAATTCACCCCTCCACTTT. The translation is CASSQPFGNSPLHF.